This TCR beta chain was recovered during a study of metastatic and nonmetastatic thyroid tumors. Across the whole study: Peripheral blood and tumor or nodule samples from malignant and benign thyroid patients were compared. Broader study findings: For both blood and tumor, malignant thyroid tumors reportedly showed significantly higher TCR beta diversity than benign nodules did.

Before thyroid surgery, none of the patients had received any treatment. In the authors' workflow: In papillary thyroid cancer, a distant-metastasis classifier was built using CDR3 differences across clinicopathological groups. MiXCR re-clonotyped the PCR reads for TCRdb. These V and J calls rely on TCRdb rather than the paper's analysis. The sample records over 10,000 clones, under 30% being singletons. This clone came up many times. Its antigen is still unknown. The germline CDR1 and CDR2 sequences are MDHEN and SYDVKM. Losses at the gene ends were 5 bases for V and 5 bases for J; bases not matched to a gene: 7. The CDR3 covers 16 residues.

The chain has TRBV28 and TRBJ2-3; TRBD2 matches at 13 bases. The source of this sequence is a female donor with papillary thyroid cancer or a benign thyroid nodule (not recorded which). Some clones in this sample may be carry-over from other donors' samples. Sequenced sample: tumor tissue. CDR3 sequence: CASSDGLAGVEDTQYF. The CDR3 DNA is TGTGCCAGCAGTGATGGACTAGCGGGAGTTGAAGATACGCAGTATTTT.